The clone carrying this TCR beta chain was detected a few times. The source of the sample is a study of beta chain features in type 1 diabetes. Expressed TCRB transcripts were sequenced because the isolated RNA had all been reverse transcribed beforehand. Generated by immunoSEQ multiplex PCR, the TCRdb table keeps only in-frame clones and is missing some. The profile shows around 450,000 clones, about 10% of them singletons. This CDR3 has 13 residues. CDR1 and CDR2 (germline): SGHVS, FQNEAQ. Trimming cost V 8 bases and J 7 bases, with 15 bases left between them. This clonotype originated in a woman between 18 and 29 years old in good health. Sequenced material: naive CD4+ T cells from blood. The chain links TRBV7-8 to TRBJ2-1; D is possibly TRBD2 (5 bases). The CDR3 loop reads CASLRLARNEQFF. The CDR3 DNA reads TGTGCCAGCTTACGGCTAGCCAGGAATGAGCAGTTCTTC.